This entry lists 13 T cell receptor beta chains sequenced from one sample in a study of CD8 T cells in ankylosing spondylitis. Study findings and constraints: Seemingly characteristic of ankylosing spondylitis blood was a TCR beta motif consisting of under 10 highly homologous variants.

MiXCR, applied by TCRdb to the 5' RACE reads, yields one record per CDR3 protein. The sample consists of around 540,000 distinct CDR3 sequences, 9.5% to 15% of them appearing once. No antigen has been identified for these receptors. Sequences were obtained from blood, either unsorted or a sorted T cell fraction (not recorded which). Receptor source: a male donor with ankylosing spondylitis.

The chain links TRBV11-2 to TRBJ2-4; D is ambiguous. The germline V and J ends were trimmed by 0 bases and 7 bases, with 10 bases remaining between them. CDR3 length equals 14 residues. The germline gives CDR1 SGHAT, CDR2 FQNNGV. CDR3 nucleotides: TGTGCCAGCAGCTTAGAAGTGGGTGCGAACATTCAGTACTTC. This sequence encodes CASSLEVGANIQYF.

This clonotype was seen a single time. The chain uses TRBV15 and TRBJ2-7; tentative D call: TRBD2 (6 bases). CDR1 and CDR2 from the germline V gene are LNHNV and YYDKDF (reference sequence). V was pared by 3 bases and J by 1 base, with 7 bases between. This CDR3 has 13 amino acids. CDR3 loop: CATSRGLSYEQYV. CDR3 bases: TGTGCCACCAGCAGGGGACTTTCCTACGAGCAGTACGTC.

V usage is TRBV20-1 and J usage is TRBJ2-1; 9 nucleotides line up with TRBD1. V lost 3 bases to trimming and J lost 2 bases; unmatched junction nucleotides: 11. This CDR3 contains 17 residues. CDR1 DFQATT and CDR2 SNEGSKA come from the germline V gene (reference sequence). The CDR3 here is CSASGGRGTGTYNEQFF. The CDR3 bases are TGCAGTGCTAGCGGAGGCCGGGGGACAGGGACCTACAATGAGCAGTTCTTC.

This clonotype was observed many times. This chain links TRBV5-6 with TRBJ1-4; D gene unclear. The CDR3 extends over 13 amino acids. V was clipped by 4 bases and J by 5 bases, with 9 bases between them. The germline V gene encodes CDR1 SGHDT and CDR2 YYEEEE. The CDR3 region has the DNA TGTGCCAGCAGCCCCGCGGGGAATGAAAAACTGTTTTTT. Translation: CASSPAGNEKLFF. The full variable domain, in which reference TRBV5-6 and TRBJ1-4 provide the parts outside the CDR3, is DAGVTQSPTHLIKTRGQQVTLRCSPKSGHDTVSWYQQALGQGPQFIFQYYEEEERQRGNFPDRFSGHQFPNYSSELNVNALLLGDSALYLCASSPAGNEKLFFGSGTQLSVL.

This chain links TRBV16 with TRBJ1-2; D is undetermined. The germline gives CDR1 KGHSY, CDR2 FQNENV. V lost 0 bases, J lost 8 bases, and 19 bases lay in between. The CDR3 sequence is 16 residues long. CDR3 loop: CASSQSSQTPRGGYTF. CDR3 DNA sequence: TGTGCCAGCAGCCAATCGTCCCAGACGCCTCGGGGAGGCTACACCTTC.

This clonotype has more than one count but fewer than ten. One junction end does not reproduce the germline sequence, and a read error may be involved. The rearrangement links TRBV2 to TRBJ1-5; D unclear. Germline V gene lookup returns CDR1 SNHLY and CDR2 FYNNEI. This CDR3 is 14 amino acids long. The CDR3 spells CASSQAQSNQPQHF. The CDR3 nucleotides read TGTGCCAGCAGTCAAGCGCAAAGCAATCAGCCCCAGCATTTT.

V usage is TRBV5-1 and J usage is TRBJ2-1, with 7 bases that match TRBD2. Germline lookup yields CDR1 SGHRS and CDR2 YFSETQ. The CDR3 has 16 amino acids. V lost 2 bases and J lost 0; bases outside the gene matches: 5. CDR3 residues: CASSFREGSSYNEQFF. The CDR3 DNA sequence: TGCGCCAGCAGCTTTAGGGAGGGAAGCTCCTACAATGAGCAGTTCTTC. Looking up the rest from reference TRBV5-1 and TRBJ2-1 gives the full variable domain: KAGVTQTPRYLIKTRGQQVTLSCSPISGHRSVSWYQQTPGQGLQFLFEYFSETQRNKGNFPGRFSGRQFSNSRSEMNVSTLELGDSALYLCASSFREGSSYNEQFFGPGTRLTVL.

Ten or more counts support this clonotype. The chain combines TRBV7-7 with TRBJ2-3; 13 bases are shared with TRBD2. Germline CDR1 and CDR2: SSHAT and FNYEAQ (reference sequence). V shed 5 bases and J 4 bases; nucleotides not matched to a gene: 3. There are 15 residues in the CDR3. The CDR3 reads CASSRTSGSADTQYF. The CDR3 coding sequence is TGTGCCAGCAGCAGGACTAGCGGGAGTGCAGATACGCAGTATTTT.

This clonotype was detected a few times. The chain is built from TRBV4-2 and TRBJ2-3; 7 bases agree with TRBD2. V lost 0 bases, J lost 3 bases, and 3 bases stayed unmatched. Germline loops: CDR1 LGHNA, CDR2 YNFKEQ. This CDR3 is 15 amino acids long. The CDR3 spells CASSQEPAGTDTQYF. CDR3 sequence (DNA): TGTGCCAGCAGCCAAGAGCCAGCGGGGACAGATACGCAGTATTTT.

This clonotype was counted many times. The gene calls are TRBV6-1 and TRBJ1-2; TRBD1 aligns across 8 bases. The CDR3 covers 14 residues. Looked up from germline, CDR1 is MNHNS and CDR2 is SASEGT. V was clipped by 5 bases and J by 5 bases; unmatched bases: 7. The CDR3 loop is CASSQGASEYGYTF. The CDR3 bases are TGTGCCAGCAGTCAGGGGGCGTCGGAGTATGGCTACACCTTC.

This clonotype was seen at least ten times. This chain links TRBV7-8 with TRBJ1-5, with TRBD1 matching 7 bases. The CDR3 runs 14 residues. The junction had 4 bases not matched to a gene; V was cut back by 1 base and J by 7 bases. The V gene's germline CDR1 is SGHVS and CDR2 FQNEAQ. The CDR3 DNA reads as TGTGCCAGCAGCTTAGTGCAGGGGGTACAGCCCCAGCATTTT. Protein sequence: CASSLVQGVQPQHF.

The sample holds a few counts of this clonotype. This rearrangement joins TRBV29-1 to TRBJ1-2; 12 bases are shared with TRBD1. Germline V CDR1 and CDR2: SQVTM, ANQGSEA. The CDR3 consists of 16 residues. V shed 6 bases and J 3 bases; nucleotides not matched to a gene: 11. The chain's CDR3 is CSVVSTGQGAYYGYTF. CDR3 nucleotides: TGCAGCGTCGTATCAACGGGACAGGGGGCTTACTATGGCTACACCTTC.

This rearrangement joins TRBV2 to TRBJ1-1; 7 bases line up with TRBD1. The V and J ends lost 2 bases and 2 bases, in that order; junction bases with no gene match: 2. The CDR3 sequence is 14 residues long. Germline V gene lookup returns CDR1 SNHLY and CDR2 FYNNEI. CDR3 DNA: TGTGCCAGCAGTGAAAACAGGGGAAACACTGAAGCTTTCTTT. Translating gives CASSENRGNTEAFF.